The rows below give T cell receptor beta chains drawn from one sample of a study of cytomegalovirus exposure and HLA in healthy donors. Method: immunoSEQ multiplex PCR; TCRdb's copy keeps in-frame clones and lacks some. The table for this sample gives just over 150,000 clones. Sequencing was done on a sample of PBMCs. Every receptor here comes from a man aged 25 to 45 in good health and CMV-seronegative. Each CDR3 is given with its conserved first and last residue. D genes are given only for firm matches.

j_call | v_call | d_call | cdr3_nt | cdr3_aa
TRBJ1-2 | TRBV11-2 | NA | TGTGCCAGCAGCCCTCAGGGCTATGGCTACACCTTC | CASSPQGYGYTF
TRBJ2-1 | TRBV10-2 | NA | TGCGCCCCCCGACAGTACAATGAGCAGTTCTTC | CAPRQYNEQFF
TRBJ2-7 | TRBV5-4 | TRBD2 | TGTGCCAGCAGCTTGGGGGTAGCGGGAGGGGAAGACGAGCAGTACTTC | CASSLGVAGGEDEQYF
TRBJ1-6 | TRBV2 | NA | TGTGCCAGCAGTGAATTCGGGGGAATATTTTCTTCACCCCTCCACTTT | CASSEFGGIFSSPLHF
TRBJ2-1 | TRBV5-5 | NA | TGTGCCAGCATCACTAGGGGGCGGGGATACAATGAGCAGTTCTTC | CASITRGRGYNEQFF
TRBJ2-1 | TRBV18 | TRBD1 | TGTGCCAGCTCACAGGGACAGGGGAGCAATGAGCAGTTCTTC | CASSQGQGSNEQFF
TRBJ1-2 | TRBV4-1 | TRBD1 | TGCGCCAGCAGCCCAAATGACAGGGGTATCCCTGGCTACACCTTC | CASSPNDRGIPGYTF
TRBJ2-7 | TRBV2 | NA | TGTGCCAGCAGTGAGACTAGGGCAGGCGAGCAGTACTTC | CASSETRAGEQYF
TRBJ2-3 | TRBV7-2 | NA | TGTGCCAGCAGCCCTTTCACAGATACGCAGTATTTT | CASSPFTDTQYF
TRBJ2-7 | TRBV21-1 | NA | TGTGCCAGCAGCAAGCGGGAGCAGTACTTC | CASSKREQYF
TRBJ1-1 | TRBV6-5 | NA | TGTGCCAGCAGTTACGACAGGATGAACACTGAAGCTTTCTTT | CASSYDRMNTEAFF
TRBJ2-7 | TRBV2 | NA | TGTGCCAGCAGAGGACTAACTCCTGGCGAGCAGTACTTC | CASRGLTPGEQYF
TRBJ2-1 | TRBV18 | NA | TGTGCCAGCTCACCACGGCAGGGTGATGATGCAGAGGAGCAGTTCTTC | CASSPRQGDDAEEQFF
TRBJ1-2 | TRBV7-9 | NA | TGTGCCAGCAGCTTAGGGGGGGGGCACGATAACTATGGCTACACCTTC | CASSLGGGHDNYGYTF
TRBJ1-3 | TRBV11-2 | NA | TGTGCCAGCAGCGAGGTCCGCTCTGGAAACACCATATATTTT | CASSEVRSGNTIYF
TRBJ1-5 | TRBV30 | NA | TGTGCCTGGAGTGCCGCCGGGTTTTACTCCCTCAAGGGCAATCAGCCCCAGCATTTT | CAWSAAGFYSLKGNQPQHF
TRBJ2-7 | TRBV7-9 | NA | TGTGCCAGCAGCTTAAGACAGGGACTCTACGAGCAGTACTTC | CASSLRQGLYEQYF
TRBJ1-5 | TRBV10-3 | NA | TGTGCCATCAGTGAGTCCCGGGATCAGCCCCAGCATTTT | CAISESRDQPQHF
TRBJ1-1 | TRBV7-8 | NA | TGTGCCAGCAGCTTAGAGCTATTATCTAGGTACACTGAAGCTTTCTTT | CASSLELLSRYTEAFF
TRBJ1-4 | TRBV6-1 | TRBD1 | TGTGCCAGCAGAGAACAGGGGGCTTCTCTAAAACTGTTTTTT | CASREQGASLKLFF
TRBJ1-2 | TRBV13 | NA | TGTGCCAGCAGCTTAAACAAGAATAACTATGGCTACACCTTC | CASSLNKNNYGYTF
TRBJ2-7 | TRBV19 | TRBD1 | TGTGCCAGTAGTTTCGGACAGGGTAATTCCTACGAGCAGTACTTC | CASSFGQGNSYEQYF
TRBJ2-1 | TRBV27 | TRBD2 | TGTGCCAGCAGTCCCCTCAAGGGTGGCGGGAGGGCGTATGAGCAGTTCTTC | CASSPLKGGGRAYEQFF
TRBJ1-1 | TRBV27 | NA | TGTGCCAGCAGTCGTAGAGCCCCTTGGGCAGACACTGAAGCTTTCTTT | CASSRRAPWADTEAFF
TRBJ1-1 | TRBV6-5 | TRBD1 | TGTGCCAGCCAGGACAGGGGACTCACTGAAGCTTTCTTT | CASQDRGLTEAFF
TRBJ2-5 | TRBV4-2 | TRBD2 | TGTGCCAGCAGCCAAGATGGACTAGCGGGGGGACAAGAGACCCAGTACTTC | CASSQDGLAGGQETQYF
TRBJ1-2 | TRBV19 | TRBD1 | TGTGCCAGCGGGACAGTCTATGGCTACACCTTC | CASGTVYGYTF
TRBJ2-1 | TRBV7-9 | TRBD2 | TGTGCCAGCAGCTTAAACGCTCCGAGCGGGATGGAGTGGAATGAGCAGTTCTTC | CASSLNAPSGMEWNEQFF
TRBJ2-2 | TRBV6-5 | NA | TGTGCCAGCAGTTCGCAGGTCCGGATTAGCACCGGGGAGCTGTTTTTT | CASSSQVRISTGELFF
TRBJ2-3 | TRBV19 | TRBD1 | TGTGCCAGTCGTAGGACAGGGGGGTCGGATACGCAGTATTTT | CASRRTGGSDTQYF
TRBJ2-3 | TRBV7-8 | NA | TGTGCCAGCAGCTTGACTAGGAGGGCCCGAACAGATACGCAGTATTTT | CASSLTRRARTDTQYF
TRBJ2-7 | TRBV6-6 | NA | TGTGCCAGCAGTTCAGAGCGGGTTACGTACTTC | CASSSERVTYF
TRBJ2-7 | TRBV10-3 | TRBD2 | TGTGCCACTAGCGGGAGCGGTGGAAACGAGCAGTACTTC | CATSGSGGNEQYF
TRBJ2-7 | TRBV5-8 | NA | TGTGCCAGCAGCCCTTTAACGACAGGTCGGTACGAGCAGTACTTC | CASSPLTTGRYEQYF
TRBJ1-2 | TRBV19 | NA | TGTGCCAGTAGTATGCAACTAGCGGCGAACTATGGCTACACCTTC | CASSMQLAANYGYTF
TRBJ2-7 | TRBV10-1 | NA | TGCGCCAGCGGGAGAAGCTCCTACGAGCAGTACTTC | CASGRSSYEQYF
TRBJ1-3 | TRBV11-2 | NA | TGTGCCAGCACCCCGGACTGGGGGGCTGGAAACACCATATATTTT | CASTPDWGAGNTIYF
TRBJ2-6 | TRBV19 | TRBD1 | TGTGCCTCCGTGGACAGGGGGCTTGGGGCCAACGTCCTGACTTTC | CASVDRGLGANVLTF
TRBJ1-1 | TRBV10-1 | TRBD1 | TGCGCCAGCAGTGGACAGGGGGGCACTGAAGCTTTCTTT | CASSGQGGTEAFF
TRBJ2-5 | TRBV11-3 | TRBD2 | TGTGCCAGCAGCCCCCACACCGGGACTAGCGGGAGTTGGGAGACCCAGTACTTC | CASSPHTGTSGSWETQYF
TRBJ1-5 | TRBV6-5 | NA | TGTGCCAGCAGTTCGGGGGAAATCGGGCAGCCCCAGCATTTT | CASSSGEIGQPQHF
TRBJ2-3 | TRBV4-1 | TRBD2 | TGCGCCAGCAGCGAGACCCGACTAGCGGGGAGCACAGATACGCAGTATTTT | CASSETRLAGSTDTQYF
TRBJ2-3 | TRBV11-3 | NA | TGTGCCAGCAGCTCGGCGGAATCTAGCACAGATACGCAGTATTTT | CASSSAESSTDTQYF
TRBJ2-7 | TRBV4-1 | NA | TGCGCCAGCAGCCAGAGTCGGGGTGCCTACGAGCAGTACTTC | CASSQSRGAYEQYF
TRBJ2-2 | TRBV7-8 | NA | TGTGCCAGCAGCCCACCCAGGAGAGGGAGAAACACCGGGGAGCTGTTTTTT | CASSPPRRGRNTGELFF
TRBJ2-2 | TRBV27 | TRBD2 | TGTGCCAGCAGTTTAGAATTTAGCGGGAGTTACACCGGGGAGCTGTTTTTT | CASSLEFSGSYTGELFF
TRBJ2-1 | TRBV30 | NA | TGTGCCTGGGGGGTTCTGGGGGAGGCGCTATACAATGAGCAGTTCTTC | CAWGVLGEALYNEQFF
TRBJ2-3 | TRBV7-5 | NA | TGTGTCAGAAGCTTAGCTTCATTCCTCTACCAGCGGGAGAGCACAGATACGCAGTATTTT | CVRSLASFLYQRESTDTQYF
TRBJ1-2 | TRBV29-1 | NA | TGCAGCGTTGAGCTGCCAGGCCGCTATGGCTACACCTTC | CSVELPGRYGYTF
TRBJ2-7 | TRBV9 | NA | TGTGCCAGCAGCGTGGGTCAGGGTGAGCTTTACGAGCAGTACTTC | CASSVGQGELYEQYF
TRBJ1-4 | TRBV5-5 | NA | TGTGCCAGCAGCTTGCTTGAAAAACTGTTTTTT | CASSLLEKLFF
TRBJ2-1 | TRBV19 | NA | TGTGCCATCGGGAGCGGACAAGGTTCTTACAATGAGCAGTTCTTC | CAIGSGQGSYNEQFF
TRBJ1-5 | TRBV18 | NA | TGTGCCAGCTCACCACAGGGGGATCAGCCCCAGCATTTT | CASSPQGDQPQHF
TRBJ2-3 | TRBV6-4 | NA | TGTGCCAGCAGCCCCGGGGGTGGACCTACGCAGTATTTT | CASSPGGGPTQYF
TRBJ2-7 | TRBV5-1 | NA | TGCGCCAGCAGCTTGGCATCGGGGACCTACGAGCAGTACTTC | CASSLASGTYEQYF
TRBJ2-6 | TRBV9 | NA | TGTGCCAGCAGCGGGGGGGAGAGCTCTGGGGCCAACGTCCTGACTTTC | CASSGGESSGANVLTF
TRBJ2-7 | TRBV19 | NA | TGTGCTACACGGGCCAGGGACGAGCAGTACTTC | CATRARDEQYF
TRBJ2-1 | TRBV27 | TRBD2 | TGTGCCAGCAACCTAGCGGGTGCCTACAATGAGCAGTTCTTC | CASNLAGAYNEQFF
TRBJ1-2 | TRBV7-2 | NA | TGTGCCAGCAGCTTAGGGGGGGGCGCAGGGGGCTACACCTTC | CASSLGGGAGGYTF
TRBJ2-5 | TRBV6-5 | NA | TGTGCCAGCAGTTACTCGTCCGGTTCAATTTGGGAGACCCAGTACTTC | CASSYSSGSIWETQYF